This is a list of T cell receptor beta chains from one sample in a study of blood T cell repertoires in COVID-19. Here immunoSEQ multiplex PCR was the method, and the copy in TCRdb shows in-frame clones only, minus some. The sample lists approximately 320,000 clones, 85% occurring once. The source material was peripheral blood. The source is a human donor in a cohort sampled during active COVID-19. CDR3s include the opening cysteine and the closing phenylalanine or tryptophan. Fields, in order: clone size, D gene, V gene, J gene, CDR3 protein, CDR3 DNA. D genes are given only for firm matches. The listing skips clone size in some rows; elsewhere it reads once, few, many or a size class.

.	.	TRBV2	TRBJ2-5	CASSEATRGQETQYF	TGTGCCAGCAGTGAAGCTACCAGGGGACAAGAGACCCAGTACTTC
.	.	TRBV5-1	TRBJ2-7	CASSLARRGASEQYF	TGCGCCAGCAGCTTGGCCAGGAGGGGCGCCTCGGAGCAGTACTTC
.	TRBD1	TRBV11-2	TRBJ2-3	CASSAGQGPDTQYF	TGTGCCAGCAGCGCGGGACAGGGCCCAGATACGCAGTATTTT
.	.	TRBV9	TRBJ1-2	CASNSNYGYTF	TGTGCCAGCAACAGCAATTATGGCTACACCTTC
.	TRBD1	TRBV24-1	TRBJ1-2	CATSGTGGGYTF	TGTGCCACCAGTGGCACAGGGGGAGGCTACACCTTC
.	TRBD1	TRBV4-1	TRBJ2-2	CASSQRTGSDGELFF	TGCGCCAGCAGCCAACGGACAGGGTCGGACGGGGAGCTGTTTTTT
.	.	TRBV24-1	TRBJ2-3	CATSDLPSGADTQYF	TGTGCCACCAGTGATTTGCCCAGCGGTGCAGATACGCAGTATTTT
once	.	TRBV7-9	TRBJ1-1	CASSRQSLNTEAFF	TGTGCCAGCAGCCGACAGTCGTTGAACACTGAAGCTTTCTTT
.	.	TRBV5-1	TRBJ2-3	CASSPLGRGLTDTQYF	TGCGCCAGCAGCCCCCTGGGGCGGGGGCTTACAGATACGCAGTATTTT
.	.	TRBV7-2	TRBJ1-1	CASSSPWLGAVLLNTEAFF	TGTGCCAGCAGCTCACCCTGGCTGGGGGCCGTCCTTTTGAACACTGAAGCTTTCTTT
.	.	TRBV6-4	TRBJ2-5	CASSVRGSAETQYF	TGTGCCAGCAGTGTCAGGGGTAGCGCAGAGACCCAGTACTTC
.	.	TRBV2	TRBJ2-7	CASEAGSIYEQYF	TGTGCCAGCGAAGCCGGGTCCATCTACGAGCAGTACTTC
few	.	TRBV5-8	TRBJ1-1	CASSFTGTLIVAEAFF	TGTGCCAGCAGCTTTACCGGGACTTTAATTGTGGCTGAAGCTTTCTTT
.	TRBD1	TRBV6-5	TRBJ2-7	CASSPGTETYEQYF	TGTGCCAGCAGTCCCGGGACAGAGACCTACGAGCAGTACTTC
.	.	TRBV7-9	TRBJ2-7	CASSLVNSNYEQYF	TGTGCCAGCAGCTTAGTGAACAGTAACTACGAGCAGTACTTC
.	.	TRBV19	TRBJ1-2	CASSPQGLWNGYTF	TGTGCCAGTAGTCCACAGGGTCTATGGAATGGCTACACCTTC
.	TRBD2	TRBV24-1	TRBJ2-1	CATSDSLLAKDSYNEQFF	TGTGCCACCAGTGACTCTCTACTAGCGAAAGACTCCTACAATGAGCAGTTCTTC
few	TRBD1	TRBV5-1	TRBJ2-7	CASDPGTGRYEQYF	TGCGCCAGCGACCCCGGGACAGGGCGGTACGAGCAGTACTTC
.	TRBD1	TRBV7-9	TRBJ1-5	CASSRGDSRRSQPQHF	TGTGCCAGCAGCCGAGGGGACAGCAGGCGCTCTCAGCCCCAGCATTTT
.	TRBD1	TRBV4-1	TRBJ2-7	CASSRDRSSYEQYF	TGCGCCAGCAGCCGGGACAGGAGCTCCTACGAGCAGTACTTC
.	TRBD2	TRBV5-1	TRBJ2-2	CASSSSGGAGELFF	TGCGCCAGCAGCTCTAGCGGGGGGGCCGGGGAGCTGTTTTTT
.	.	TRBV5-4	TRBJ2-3	CASSYPSSTDTQYF	TGTGCCAGCAGCTATCCCTCTAGCACAGATACGCAGTATTTT
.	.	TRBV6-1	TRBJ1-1	CASSENFVTEAFF	TGTGCCAGCAGTGAGAACTTCGTGACTGAAGCTTTCTTT
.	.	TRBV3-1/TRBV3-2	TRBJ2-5	CASSPPVRGLETQYF	TGTGCCAGCAGCCCGCCGGTGCGGGGACTAGAGACCCAGTACTTC
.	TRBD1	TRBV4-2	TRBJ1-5	CASSQYTGGNQPQHF	TGTGCCAGCAGCCAATATACAGGGGGCAATCAGCCCCAGCATTTT
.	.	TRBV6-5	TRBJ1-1	CASSSPWGGTEAFF	TGTGCCAGCAGTTCCCCGTGGGGAGGAACTGAAGCTTTCTTT
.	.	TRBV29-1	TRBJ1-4	CSVVTGIGEKLFF	TGCAGCGTTGTCACAGGGATCGGGGAAAAACTGTTTTTT
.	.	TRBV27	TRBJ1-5	CASSQRAATIAVQPQHF	TGTGCCAGCAGTCAGAGGGCCGCTACTATCGCTGTTCAGCCCCAGCATTTT
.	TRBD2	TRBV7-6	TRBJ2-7	CASSLARGYEQYF	TGTGCCAGCAGCTTAGCGCGGGGGTACGAGCAGTACTTC
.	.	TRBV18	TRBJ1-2	CASSPTGEYGYTF	TGTGCCAGCTCCCCGACAGGCGAATATGGCTACACCTTC
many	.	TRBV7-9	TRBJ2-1	CASSPFIEQFF	TGTGCCAGCAGCCCCTTTATAGAGCAGTTCTTC
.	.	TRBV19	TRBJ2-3	CASGTSGSDTQYF	TGTGCCAGTGGCACATCGGGATCGGATACGCAGTATTTT
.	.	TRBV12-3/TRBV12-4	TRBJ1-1	CASATGQFTEAFF	TGTGCCAGCGCCACAGGACAATTCACTGAAGCTTTCTTT
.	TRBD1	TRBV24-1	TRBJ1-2	CATSPNDRGIYGYTF	TGTGCCACCAGCCCCAATGACAGGGGGATCTATGGCTACACCTTC
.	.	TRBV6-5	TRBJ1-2	CASTDPPGSGGYTF	TGTGCCAGCACCGACCCCCCGGGGTCTGGTGGCTACACCTTC
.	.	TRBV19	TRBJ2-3	CASSPHRGFGTDTQYF	TGTGCCAGTAGTCCCCACCGGGGGTTCGGCACAGATACGCAGTATTTT
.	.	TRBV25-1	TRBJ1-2	CASSERGNWDGYTF	TGTGCCAGCAGTGAAAGGGGGAATTGGGATGGCTACACCTTC
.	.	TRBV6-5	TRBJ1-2	CASSYGMGRNYGYTF	TGTGCCAGCAGTTACGGTATGGGGCGTAACTATGGCTACACCTTC
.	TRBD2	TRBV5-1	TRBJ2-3	CASSLGSSGGTDTQYF	TGCGCCAGCAGCTTGGGGTCTAGCGGGGGCACAGATACGCAGTATTTT
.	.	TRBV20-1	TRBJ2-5	CSVRAGETQYF	TGCAGTGTTAGGGCAGGGGAGACCCAGTACTTC